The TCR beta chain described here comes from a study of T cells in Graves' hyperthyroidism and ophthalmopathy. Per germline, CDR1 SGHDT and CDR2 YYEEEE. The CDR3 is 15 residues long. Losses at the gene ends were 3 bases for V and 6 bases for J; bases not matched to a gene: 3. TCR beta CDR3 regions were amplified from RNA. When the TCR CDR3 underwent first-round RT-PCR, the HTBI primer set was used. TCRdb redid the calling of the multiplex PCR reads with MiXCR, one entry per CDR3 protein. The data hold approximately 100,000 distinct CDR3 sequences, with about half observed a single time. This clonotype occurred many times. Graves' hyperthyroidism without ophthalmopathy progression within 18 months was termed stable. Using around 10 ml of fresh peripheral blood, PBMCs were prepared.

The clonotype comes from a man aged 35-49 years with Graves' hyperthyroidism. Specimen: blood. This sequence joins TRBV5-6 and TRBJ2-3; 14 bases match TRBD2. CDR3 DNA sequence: TGTGCCAGCAGCTGGGGACTAGCGGGAGAGGATACGCAGTATTTT. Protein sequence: CASSWGLAGEDTQYF.